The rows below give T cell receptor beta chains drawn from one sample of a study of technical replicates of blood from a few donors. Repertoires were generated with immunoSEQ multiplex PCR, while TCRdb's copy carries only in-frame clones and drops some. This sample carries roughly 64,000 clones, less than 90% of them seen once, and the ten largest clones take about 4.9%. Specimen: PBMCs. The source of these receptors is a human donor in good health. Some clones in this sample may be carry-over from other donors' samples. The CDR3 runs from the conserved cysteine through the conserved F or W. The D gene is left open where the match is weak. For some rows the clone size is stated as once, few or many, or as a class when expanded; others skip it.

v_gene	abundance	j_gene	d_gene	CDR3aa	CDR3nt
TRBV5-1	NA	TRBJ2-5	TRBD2	CASSAGGAQETQYF	TGCGCCAGCAGCGCCGGGGGGGCCCAAGAGACCCAGTACTTC
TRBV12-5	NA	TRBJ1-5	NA	CASGLDTGSNQPQHF	TGTGCTAGTGGTTTGGACACAGGGTCGAATCAGCCCCAGCATTTT
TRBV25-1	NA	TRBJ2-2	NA	CASSLNRDTGELFF	TGTGCCAGCAGTCTCAACAGAGACACCGGGGAGCTGTTTTTT
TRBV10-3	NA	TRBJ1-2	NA	CAISEGQTRVNYGYTF	TGTGCCATCAGTGAGGGTCAAACGAGAGTTAACTATGGCTACACCTTC
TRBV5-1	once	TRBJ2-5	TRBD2	CASSLVGTRGETQYF	TGCGCCAGCAGCTTGGTTGGGACTAGAGGAGAGACCCAGTACTTC
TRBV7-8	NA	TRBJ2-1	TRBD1	CASSTGQGHEQFF	TGTGCCAGCAGTACGGGACAGGGGCATGAGCAGTTCTTC
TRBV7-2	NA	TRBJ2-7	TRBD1	CASSLRTGPREQYF	TGTGCCAGCAGCTTAAGGACAGGGCCTCGCGAGCAGTACTTC
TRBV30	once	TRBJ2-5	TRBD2	CAWSVSSGRETQYF	TGTGCCTGGAGTGTGTCTAGCGGCCGAGAGACCCAGTACTTC
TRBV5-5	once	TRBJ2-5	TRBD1	CASSWTGLQETQYF	TGTGCCAGCAGCTGGACAGGGCTGCAAGAGACCCAGTACTTC
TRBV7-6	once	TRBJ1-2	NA	CASSLAEEGRNYGYTF	TGTGCCAGCAGCTTAGCGGAGGAGGGGCGCAACTATGGCTACACCTTC
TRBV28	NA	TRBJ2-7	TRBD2	CASSPALAGTYEQYF	TGTGCCAGCAGTCCCGCACTAGCGGGGACTTACGAGCAGTACTTC
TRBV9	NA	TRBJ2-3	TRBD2	CASSVLPGLAGGTDTQYF	TGTGCCAGCAGCGTCTTACCGGGACTAGCGGGGGGGACCGATACGCAGTATTTT
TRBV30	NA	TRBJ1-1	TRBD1	CAWSDRGLWTEAFF	TGTGCCTGGAGTGACAGGGGGCTTTGGACTGAAGCTTTCTTT
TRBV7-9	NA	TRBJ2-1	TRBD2	CASSLARGGRAGEQFF	TGTGCCAGCAGCTTAGCGCGGGGCGGGAGGGCAGGCGAGCAGTTCTTC
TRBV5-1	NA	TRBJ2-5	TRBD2	CASSRLAGASGTQYF	TGCGCCAGCAGCCGTCTAGCGGGGGCGTCCGGGACCCAGTACTTC
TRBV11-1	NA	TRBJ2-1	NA	CASSSAGRGSLYNEQFF	TGTGCCAGCAGCTCCGCGGGGAGAGGGAGTCTATACAATGAGCAGTTCTTC
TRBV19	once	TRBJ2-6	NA	CASSIGVEANVLTF	TGTGCCAGTAGTATAGGAGTAGAGGCCAACGTCCTGACTTTC
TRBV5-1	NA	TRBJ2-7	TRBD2	CASSLAGGGAYEQYF	TGCGCCAGCAGCTTGGCTGGCGGGGGAGCCTACGAGCAGTACTTC
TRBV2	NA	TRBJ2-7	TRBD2	CASGRTSVDEQYF	TGTGCCAGCGGAAGGACTAGCGTCGACGAGCAGTACTTC
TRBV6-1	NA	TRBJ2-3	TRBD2	CASSETGVAGADTQYF	TGTGCCAGCAGTGAAACCGGAGTAGCGGGGGCAGATACGCAGTATTTT
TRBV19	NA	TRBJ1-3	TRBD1	CASSMVGQGLTGNTIYF	TGTGCCAGTAGTATGGTTGGACAGGGGCTAACTGGAAACACCATATATTTT
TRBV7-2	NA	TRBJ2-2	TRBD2	CASSFSRGTTGELFF	TGTGCCAGCAGCTTCTCGCGGGGGACCACCGGGGAGCTGTTTTTT
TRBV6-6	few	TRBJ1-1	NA	CASKGSARGRTEAFF	TGTGCCAGCAAGGGGTCAGCCCGGGGGAGAACTGAAGCTTTCTTT
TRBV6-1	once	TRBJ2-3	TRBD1	CASTRQGPRDTQYF	TGTGCCAGCACCAGACAGGGGCCCAGGGATACGCAGTATTTT
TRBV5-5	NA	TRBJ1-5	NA	CASSTDGVSQPQHF	TGTGCCAGCAGCACCGACGGAGTTTCTCAGCCCCAGCATTTT
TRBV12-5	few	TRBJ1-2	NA	CASGSTGDGYTF	TGTGCTAGTGGTTCGACAGGAGATGGCTACACCTTC
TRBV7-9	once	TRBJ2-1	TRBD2	CASSLGLGRVNEQFF	TGTGCCAGCAGCCTAGGGTTAGGGAGGGTCAATGAGCAGTTCTTC
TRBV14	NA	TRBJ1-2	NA	CASSQDRRTVYGYTF	TGTGCCAGCAGCCAAGATAGGAGAACCGTTTATGGCTACACCTTC
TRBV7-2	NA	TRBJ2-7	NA	CASSLIPGVYEQYF	TGTGCCAGCAGCTTAATTCCAGGGGTCTACGAGCAGTACTTC
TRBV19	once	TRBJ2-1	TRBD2	CASSPWEGEQFF	TGTGCCAGTAGTCCCTGGGAGGGCGAGCAGTTCTTC
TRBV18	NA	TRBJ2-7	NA	CASSPPAPSVISYEQYF	TGTGCCAGCTCACCACCGGCACCTAGCGTTATCTCCTACGAGCAGTACTTC
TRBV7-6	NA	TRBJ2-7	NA	CASSPQTGPLYEQYF	TGTGCCAGCAGCCCACAGACAGGTCCCCTCTACGAGCAGTACTTC
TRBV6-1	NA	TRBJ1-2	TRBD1	CASSARTGSFNYGYTF	TGTGCCAGCAGTGCCAGGACAGGGTCCTTTAACTATGGCTACACCTTC
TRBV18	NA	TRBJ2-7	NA	CASSPETRLDYEQYF	TGTGCCAGCTCACCTGAGACGAGGCTAGACTACGAGCAGTACTTC
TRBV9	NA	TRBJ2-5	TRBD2	CASSAREGRETQYF	TGTGCCAGCAGCGCCCGGGAGGGCCGAGAGACCCAGTACTTC
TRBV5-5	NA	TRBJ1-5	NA	CASSFGQFNSNQPQHF	TGTGCCAGCAGCTTTGGACAGTTTAATAGCAATCAGCCCCAGCATTTT
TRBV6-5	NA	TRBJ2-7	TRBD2	CASSYSLAGAYEQYF	TGTGCCAGCAGTTACTCACTAGCGGGGGCCTACGAGCAGTACTTC
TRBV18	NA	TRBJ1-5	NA	CASSPLGGRQPQHF	TGTGCCAGCTCACCATTAGGGGGACGGCAGCCCCAGCATTTT
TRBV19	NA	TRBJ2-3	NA	CASSIKRPPIEDTQYF	TGTGCCAGTAGTATAAAACGTCCCCCTATCGAAGATACGCAGTATTTT
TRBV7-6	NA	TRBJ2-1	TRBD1	CASSLAIGQGHNEQFF	TGTGCCAGCAGCTTAGCGATAGGACAGGGTCACAATGAGCAGTTCTTC
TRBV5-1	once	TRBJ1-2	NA	CASSLSGGPPRLYGYTF	TGCGCCAGCAGCTTGAGTGGCGGCCCTCCGAGGCTCTATGGCTACACCTTC
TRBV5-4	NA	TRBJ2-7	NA	CASSPVGGQRQYF	TGTGCCAGCAGCCCCGTAGGGGGACAACGACAGTACTTC
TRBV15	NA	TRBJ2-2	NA	CATTRVGFTGELFF	TGTGCCACCACTCGGGTCGGTTTCACCGGGGAGCTGTTTTTT
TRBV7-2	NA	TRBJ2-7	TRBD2	CASSLMLRTSLNEQYF	TGTGCCAGCAGCTTAATGTTGAGGACTAGCCTGAACGAGCAGTACTTC
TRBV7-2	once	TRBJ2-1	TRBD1	CASSLGWDSSYNEQFF	TGTGCCAGCAGCTTAGGTTGGGACAGCTCCTACAATGAGCAGTTCTTC
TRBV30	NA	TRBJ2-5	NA	CAWGSGGDQYF	TGTGCCTGGGGTAGCGGAGGGGACCAGTACTTC
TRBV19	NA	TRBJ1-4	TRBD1	CASSSDRGVEKLFF	TGTGCCAGTAGTTCGGACAGGGGGGTCGAAAAACTGTTTTTT
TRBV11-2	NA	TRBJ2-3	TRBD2	CASSPRQRELDTQYF	TGTGCCAGCAGCCCACGGCAGCGGGAGTTAGATACGCAGTATTTT